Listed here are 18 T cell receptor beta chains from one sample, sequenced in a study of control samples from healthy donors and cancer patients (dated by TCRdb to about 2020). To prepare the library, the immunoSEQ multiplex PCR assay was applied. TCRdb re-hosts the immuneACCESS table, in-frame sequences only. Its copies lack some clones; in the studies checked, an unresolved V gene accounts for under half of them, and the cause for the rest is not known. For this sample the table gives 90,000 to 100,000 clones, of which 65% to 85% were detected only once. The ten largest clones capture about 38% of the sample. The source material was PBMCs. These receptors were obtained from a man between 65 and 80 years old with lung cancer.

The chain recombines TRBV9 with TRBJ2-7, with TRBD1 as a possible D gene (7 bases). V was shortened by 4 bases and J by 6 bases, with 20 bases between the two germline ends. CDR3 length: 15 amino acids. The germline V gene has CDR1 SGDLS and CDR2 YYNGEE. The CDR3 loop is CASSPQGGVLGEQYF. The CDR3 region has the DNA TGTGCCAGCAGCCCCCAGGGGGGTGTCCTCGGCGAGCAGTACTTC.

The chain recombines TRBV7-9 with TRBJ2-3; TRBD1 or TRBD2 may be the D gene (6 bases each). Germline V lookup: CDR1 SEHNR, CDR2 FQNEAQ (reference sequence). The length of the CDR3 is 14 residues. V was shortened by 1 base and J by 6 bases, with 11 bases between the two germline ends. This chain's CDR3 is CASSLGGGRDTQYF. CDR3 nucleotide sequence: TGTGCCAGCAGCTTAGGTGGGGGGCGGGATACGCAGTATTTT.

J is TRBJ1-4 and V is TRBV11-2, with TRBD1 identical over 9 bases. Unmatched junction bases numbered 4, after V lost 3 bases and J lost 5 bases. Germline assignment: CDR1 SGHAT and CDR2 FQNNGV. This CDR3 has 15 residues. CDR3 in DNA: TGTGCCAGCAGCTTCGGGACAGGGATGAATGAAAAACTGTTTTTT. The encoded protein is CASSFGTGMNEKLFF.

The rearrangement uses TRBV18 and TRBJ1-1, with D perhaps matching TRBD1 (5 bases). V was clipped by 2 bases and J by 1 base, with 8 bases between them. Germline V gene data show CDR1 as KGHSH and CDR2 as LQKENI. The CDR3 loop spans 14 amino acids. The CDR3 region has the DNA TGTGCCAGCTCACCATCCAGGGAGAACACTGAAGCTTTCTTT. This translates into CASSPSRENTEAFF.

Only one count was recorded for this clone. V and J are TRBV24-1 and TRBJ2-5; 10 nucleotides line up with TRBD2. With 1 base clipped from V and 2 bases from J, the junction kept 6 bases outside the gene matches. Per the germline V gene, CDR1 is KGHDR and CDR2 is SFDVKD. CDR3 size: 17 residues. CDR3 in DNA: TGTGCCACCAGTGATTTAGCGGGGGGGCCGGAGCAAGAGACCCAGTACTTC. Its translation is CATSDLAGGPEQETQYF.

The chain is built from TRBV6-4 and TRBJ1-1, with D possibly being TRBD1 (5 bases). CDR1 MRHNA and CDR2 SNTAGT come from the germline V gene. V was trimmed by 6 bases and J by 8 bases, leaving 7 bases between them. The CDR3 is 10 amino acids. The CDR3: CASSRTEAFF. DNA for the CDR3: TGTGCCAGCAGCCGGACAGAAGCTTTCTTT.

CDR3: CASSPDEGGGQPQHF. The CDR3 DNA follows: TGTGCCAGCAGCCCCGATGAGGGGGGCGGTCAGCCCCAGCATTTT. The rearrangement links TRBV9 to TRBJ1-5, with a weak D call TRBD1 (6 bases). CDR1 is SGDLS and CDR2 is YYNGEE in the germline V gene. The ends were cut back, 4 bases at V and 6 bases at J, with 17 bases in the middle. The CDR3 covers 15 residues.

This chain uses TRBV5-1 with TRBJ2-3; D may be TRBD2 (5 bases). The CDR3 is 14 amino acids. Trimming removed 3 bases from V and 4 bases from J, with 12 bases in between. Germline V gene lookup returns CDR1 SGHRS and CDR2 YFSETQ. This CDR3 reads CASSSRPGADTQYF. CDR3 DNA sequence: TGCGCCAGCAGCTCAAGGCCCGGGGCAGATACGCAGTATTTT.

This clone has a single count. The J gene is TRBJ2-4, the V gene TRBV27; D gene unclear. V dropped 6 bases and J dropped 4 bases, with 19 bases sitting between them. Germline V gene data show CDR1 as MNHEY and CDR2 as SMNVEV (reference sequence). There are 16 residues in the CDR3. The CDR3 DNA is TGTGCCAGCAGGTCCTCGGATTTAGGGAATAAAAACATTCAGTACTTC. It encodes CASRSSDLGNKNIQYF.

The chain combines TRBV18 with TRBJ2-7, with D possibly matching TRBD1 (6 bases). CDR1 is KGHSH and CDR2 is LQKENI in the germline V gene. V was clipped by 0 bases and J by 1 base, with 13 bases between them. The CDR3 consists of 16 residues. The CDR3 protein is CASSPPTTGPSYEQYF. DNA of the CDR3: TGTGCCAGCTCACCACCCACGACAGGACCTTCCTACGAGCAGTACTTC.

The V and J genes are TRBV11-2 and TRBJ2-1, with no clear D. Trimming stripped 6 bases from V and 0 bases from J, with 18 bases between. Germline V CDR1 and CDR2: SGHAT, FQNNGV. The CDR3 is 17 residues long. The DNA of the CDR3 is TGTGCCAGCAGTTCTTACAGCATCCCGAGCTCCTACAATGAGCAGTTCTTC. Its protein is CASSSYSIPSSYNEQFF.

CDR3 sequence: CASSEGTGVVTEAFF. In DNA form, the CDR3 reads TGTGCCAGCAGTGAGGGGACAGGGGTAGTCACTGAAGCTTTCTTT. The chain has TRBV6-1 and TRBJ1-1, with 10 positions matching TRBD1. Germline trimming cut 3 bases from V and 4 bases from J; bases unmatched to any gene: 5. The CDR3 is 15 amino acids. CDR1 is MNHNS, CDR2 SASEGT, per germline.

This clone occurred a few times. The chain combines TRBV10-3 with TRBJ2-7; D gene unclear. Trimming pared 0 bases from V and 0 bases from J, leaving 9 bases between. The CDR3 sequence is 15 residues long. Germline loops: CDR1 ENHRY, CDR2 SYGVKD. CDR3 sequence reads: CAISESQTGSYEQYF. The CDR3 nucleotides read TGTGCCATCAGTGAGTCCCAGACGGGCTCCTACGAGCAGTACTTC.

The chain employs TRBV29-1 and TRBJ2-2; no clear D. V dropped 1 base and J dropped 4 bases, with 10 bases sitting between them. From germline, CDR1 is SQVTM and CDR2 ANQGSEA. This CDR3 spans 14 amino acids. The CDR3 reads CSVEGELGTGELFF. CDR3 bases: TGCAGCGTTGAAGGAGAGCTGGGCACCGGGGAGCTGTTTTTT.

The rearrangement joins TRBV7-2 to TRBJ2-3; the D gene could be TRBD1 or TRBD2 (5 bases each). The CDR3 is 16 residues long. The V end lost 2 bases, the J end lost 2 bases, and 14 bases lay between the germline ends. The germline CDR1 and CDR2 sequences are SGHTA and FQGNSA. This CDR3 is CASSLRVVGVTDTQYF. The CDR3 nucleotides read TGTGCCAGCAGCTTAAGGGTGGTGGGGGTCACAGATACGCAGTATTTT.

The CDR3 nucleotides read TGTGCCAGCAGCACGGGCAGGGGGCCTGGAAACACCATATATTTT. Translation: CASSTGRGPGNTIYF. The chain links TRBV11-3 to TRBJ1-3, with 8 bases that match TRBD1. The V gene end was trimmed by 5 bases and the J gene end by 2 bases; junction bases not matched to a gene: 5. Germline loops: CDR1 SGHNT, CDR2 YENEEA. This CDR3 contains 15 residues.

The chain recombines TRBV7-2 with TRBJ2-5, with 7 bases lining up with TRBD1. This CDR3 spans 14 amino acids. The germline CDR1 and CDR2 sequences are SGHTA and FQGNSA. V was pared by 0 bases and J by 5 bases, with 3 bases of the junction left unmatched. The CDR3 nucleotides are TGTGCCAGCAGCTTAGCGGGACAGTGGGAGACCCAGTACTTC. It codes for CASSLAGQWETQYF.

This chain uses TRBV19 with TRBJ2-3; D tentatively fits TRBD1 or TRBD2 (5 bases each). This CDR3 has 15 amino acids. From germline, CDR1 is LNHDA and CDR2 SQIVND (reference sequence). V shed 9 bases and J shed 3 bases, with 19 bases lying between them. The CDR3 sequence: CASSTSRAGTDTQYF. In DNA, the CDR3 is TGTGCCAGCTCCACGTCGCGGGCAGGGACAGATACGCAGTATTTT.